This TCR beta chain was recorded in a study of vaccination and CD4 T cells after COVID-19. At the level of the study: Following dose two, a median 72 days (range 14 to 241) passed before post-vaccine samples were taken. Culture controls were given either a CEFX pool, an HIV-1 Nef pool, or no peptide.

This CDR3 has 14 residues. J lost 7 bases, V lost 5 bases, and 7 bases had no gene match. Germline CDR1 and CDR2: SEHNR and FQNEAQ (reference sequence). Stated treatment: 10-day PBMC culture with coronavirus spike peptide pools or control peptides (ViraFEST assay). Cultured CD4+ T cell DNA was sequenced using the Oncomine TCR Beta short-read assay. From CD4+ T cells that had been cultured, genomic DNA was extracted. TCRdb reprocessed the PCR reads with MiXCR, giving one entry per CDR3 protein. The sample comprises roughly 16,000 distinct CDR3 sequences, over 45% of which are singletons, and approximately 12% rests with the top ten. A note on this clonotype: As yet, its antigen is unknown.

Sequenced input: CD4+ T cells from blood, cultured in vitro. This sequence originates from a human donor who had recovered from COVID-19. The genes are TRBV7-9 and TRBJ1-2; the match to TRBD1 covers 10 bases. Written as DNA, the CDR3 is TGTGCCAGCAGCCAGGACAGGGGGATTGGTGGCTACACCTTC. This codes for CASSQDRGIGGYTF.